This TCR beta chain comes out of a study of blood T cell repertoires in COVID-19. Per the original methods: Reference gene primer amplification in the assay estimated nucleated cell counts. Clones were read by immunoSEQ multiplex PCR, and TCRdb kept only the in-frame ones, dropping some. V and J calls and clone size come straight from that table; D and trimming were deduced from the DNA. The sample has over 45,000 clones; around 83% are singletons. CDR1 SGHTA and CDR2 FQGNSA come from the germline V gene. The V and J ends lost 4 bases and 4 bases, in that order; junction bases with no gene match: 3. The length of the CDR3 is 14 residues.

The origin of this receptor is a human donor in a cohort sampled during active or convalescent COVID-19. The chain has TRBV7-2 and TRBJ2-1; 8 positions agree with TRBD1. Sequencing was done on a sample of peripheral blood. CDR3 in amino acids: CASSYRTGYNEQFF. The CDR3 DNA sequence: TGTGCCAGCAGCTACCGGACAGGGTACAATGAGCAGTTCTTC.